The T cell receptor beta chain under discussion was sequenced for a study of cytomegalovirus exposure and HLA in healthy donors. Study at large: In a later analysis, it was reported that the 110 or so validation repertoires had been produced on the same platform as the 700 or so repertoires belonging to the first cohort.

TCRdb keeps only in-frame clones here, not all; method: immunoSEQ multiplex PCR. The top ten clones hold about 0.7% of a sample with about 110,000 clones, approximately 96% of them seen once. In germline, CDR1 is LGHNA, CDR2 YNFKEQ. CDR3 length equals 17 residues. V lost 0 bases to trimming and J lost 6 bases; unmatched junction nucleotides: 8. As concerns this clone: Its antigen is not known.

Findings of the study overall: Rarity marked most TCR sequences, yet some public TCRs occurred in many donors. Cytomegalovirus-associated TCR beta chains were listed, numbering approximately 150. Clusters of TCRs from the first cohort tended to co-occur in the 120 validation repertoires (as a later analysis found).

This clonotype was obtained from a woman aged 18-30 years in good health and CMV-seronegative. Sequencing was done on a sample of PBMCs. The chain employs TRBV4-2 and TRBJ2-1; TRBD1 matches at 10 bases. CDR3 region: CASSQENRDRGPNEQFF. The CDR3 DNA reads as TGTGCCAGCAGCCAAGAGAACCGGGACAGGGGACCCAATGAGCAGTTCTTC.